Shown below are 14 T cell receptor beta chains from a single sample sequenced in a study of T cells in Graves' hyperthyroidism and ophthalmopathy. Amplified TCR beta CDR3 regions derived from RNA transcripts. An initial round of RT-PCR targeting the TCR CDR3 relied on the HTBI primer set. TCRdb processed the multiplex PCR reads anew with MiXCR; each CDR3 protein has one entry. The sample consists of just over 550,000 distinct CDR3 sequences, about 43% of them appearing once. The sample taken for sequencing was peripheral blood or thyroid tissue (not recorded which). All receptors derive from a young woman with Graves' hyperthyroidism.

There are many counts of this clonotype. The V and J genes are TRBV2 and TRBJ1-5, with 7 positions matching TRBD1. This CDR3 comprises 13 residues. Trimming removed 9 bases from V and 6 bases from J; junction bases left unmatched: 8. Per germline, CDR1 SNHLY and CDR2 FYNNEI. The CDR3 reads CASGVRGSQPQHF. The CDR3 bases are TGTGCCAGTGGGGTCAGGGGGTCTCAGCCCCAGCATTTT.

This clonotype has more than one count but fewer than ten. The CDR3 loop is CASSLAETYGYTF. The CDR3 region has the DNA TGTGCCAGCAGCTTAGCGGAAACCTATGGCTACACCTTC. The chain employs TRBV13 and TRBJ1-2; no firm D call. Germline lookup yields CDR1 PRHDT and CDR2 FYEKMQ (reference sequence). Deletions cut 1 base from V and 4 bases from J, with 7 bases between. The CDR3 loop spans 13 amino acids.

This clonotype came up many times. This chain connects TRBV2 to TRBJ2-7, with TRBD2 as a possible D gene (6 bases). Germline lookup yields CDR1 SNHLY and CDR2 FYNNEI. The V end lost 7 bases, the J end lost 1 base, and 8 bases lay between the germline ends. This CDR3 region has 12 residues. CDR3 DNA: TGTGCCAGCACTGGACTATCCTACGAGCAGTACTTC. This sequence encodes CASTGLSYEQYF.

The chain carries TRBV7-9 and TRBJ1-1; maybe TRBD1 (5 bases). The length of the CDR3 is 15 residues. V was shortened by 5 bases and J by 4 bases, with 17 bases between the two germline ends. Germline V gene sequence: CDR1 SEHNR, CDR2 FQNEAQ (reference sequence). The CDR3 region is CASSPSPGAGTEAFF. The CDR3 DNA follows: TGTGCCAGCAGCCCGTCCCCCGGGGCAGGCACTGAAGCTTTCTTT.

The V and J genes are TRBV7-9 and TRBJ2-5; D not certain. Trimming left V 6 bases short and J 1 base short, with 9 bases between. The CDR3 sequence is 13 residues long. The germline gives CDR1 SEHNR, CDR2 FQNEAQ (reference sequence). The CDR3 spells CASRSTGQETQYF. DNA for the CDR3: TGTGCCAGCAGGTCAACGGGCCAAGAGACCCAGTACTTC.

This chain connects TRBV29-1 to TRBJ2-5; the D is unclear. Trimming took off 5 bases at V and 5 bases at J, with 9 bases between the two ends. The germline gives CDR1 SQVTM, CDR2 ANQGSEA. The length of the CDR3 is 11 residues. DNA for the CDR3: TGCAGCGTTAGTGGTGGCGAGACCCAGTACTTC. Its translation: CSVSGGETQYF. Filled out from reference TRBV29-1 and TRBJ2-5, the complete variable domain reads SAVISQKPSRDICQRGTSLTIQCQVDSQVTMMFWYRQQPGQSLTLIATANQGSEATYESGFVIDKFPISRPNLTFSTLTVSNMSPEDSSIYLCSVSGGETQYFGPGTRLLVL.

This clonotype was observed at least ten times. V is TRBV2 and J is TRBJ2-5; D gene ambiguous. Trimming pared 2 bases from V and 4 bases from J, leaving 8 bases between. CDR3 length equals 13 residues. Germline values: CDR1 SNHLY, CDR2 FYNNEI. The CDR3 DNA follows: TGTGCCAGCAGTGAACTACGTGGAGAGACCCAGTACTTC. This codes for CASSELRGETQYF.

The chain employs TRBV12-3 or TRBV12-4 and TRBJ1-5, with 7 bases aligning to TRBD1. V was pared by 5 bases and J by 4 bases, with 8 bases of the junction left unmatched. The CDR3 length is 15 residues. The CDR3 reads CASSRMTGRNQPQHF. DNA for the CDR3: TGTGCCAGCAGTCGCATGACAGGGAGGAATCAGCCCCAGCATTTT.

This chain connects TRBV20-1 to TRBJ2-5; TRBD2 matches at 8 bases. Germline V gene data show CDR1 as DFQATT and CDR2 as SNEGSKA (reference sequence). V was clipped by 6 bases and J by 2 bases; unmatched bases: 11. CDR3 length equals 15 residues. Here the CDR3 DNA reads TGCAGTGCAAGGAGGGCTAGCGGGTCGCAAGAGACCCAGTACTTC. It specifies CSARRASGSQETQYF.

The J gene is TRBJ2-7, the V gene TRBV7-9; 10 bases match TRBD1. J gave up 7 bases and V 10 bases, and 7 bases lay outside the gene matches. CDR1 is SEHNR and CDR2 is FQNEAQ in the germline V gene (reference sequence). CDR3 length: 12 residues. CDR3 region: CATADRGGEQYF. In nucleotides, the CDR3 is TGTGCCACCGCGGACAGGGGGGGAGAGCAGTACTTC.

This clonotype was picked up many times. The chain links TRBV29-1 to TRBJ2-7, with TRBD2 identical over 10 bases. Trimming removed 7 bases from V and 2 bases from J; junction bases left unmatched: 5. Germline values: CDR1 SQVTM, CDR2 ANQGSEA. CDR3 length: 13 amino acids. The CDR3 loop reads CSAGLAFPYEQYF. For the CDR3, the DNA is TGCAGCGCGGGACTAGCGTTTCCCTACGAGCAGTACTTC.

The V gene is TRBV2, the J gene TRBJ2-7; TRBD1 matches 12 bases. Losses at the gene ends were 6 bases for V and 3 bases for J; bases not matched to a gene: 6. Looked up from germline, CDR1 is SNHLY and CDR2 is FYNNEI. This CDR3 is built from 15 residues. The CDR3 coding sequence is TGTGCCAGCAGCGGGACAGGGGGCATGAACTACGAGCAGTACTTC. Its protein product is CASSGTGGMNYEQYF.

The V and J genes are TRBV15 and TRBJ2-2; D may be TRBD1 (6 bases). The CDR3 is 14 residues long. CDR1 and CDR2 (germline): LNHNV, YYDKDF (reference sequence). V was clipped by 0 bases and J by 8 bases, with 10 bases between them. In DNA, the CDR3 is TGTGCCACCAGCAGAGATAAAGGGACAGGGGAGCTGTTTTTT. It encodes CATSRDKGTGELFF.

This clonotype showed up just a few times. The chain joins TRBV7-2 to TRBJ2-5; D is possibly TRBD2 (5 bases). The V gene's germline CDR1 is SGHTA and CDR2 FQGNSA. The V end was cut by 5 bases, the J end by 4 bases, with 17 bases between. The CDR3 is 15 residues long. CDR3 protein: CASSLIALARETQYF. As DNA, the CDR3 is TGTGCCAGCAGCCTAATTGCGCTAGCCCGAGAGACCCAGTACTTC.